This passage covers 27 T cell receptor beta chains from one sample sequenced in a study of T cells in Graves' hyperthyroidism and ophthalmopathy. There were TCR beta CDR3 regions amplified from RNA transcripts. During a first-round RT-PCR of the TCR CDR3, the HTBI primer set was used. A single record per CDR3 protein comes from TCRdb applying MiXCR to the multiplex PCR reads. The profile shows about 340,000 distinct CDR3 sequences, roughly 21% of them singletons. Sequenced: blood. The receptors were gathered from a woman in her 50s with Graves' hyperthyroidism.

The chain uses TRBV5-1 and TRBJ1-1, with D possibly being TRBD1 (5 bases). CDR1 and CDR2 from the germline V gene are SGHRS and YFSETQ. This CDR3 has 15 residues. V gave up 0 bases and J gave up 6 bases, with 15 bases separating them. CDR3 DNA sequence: TGCGCCAGCAGCTTGGGGCAGGGCCGGGGAGCTGAAGCTTTCTTT. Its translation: CASSLGQGRGAEAFF.

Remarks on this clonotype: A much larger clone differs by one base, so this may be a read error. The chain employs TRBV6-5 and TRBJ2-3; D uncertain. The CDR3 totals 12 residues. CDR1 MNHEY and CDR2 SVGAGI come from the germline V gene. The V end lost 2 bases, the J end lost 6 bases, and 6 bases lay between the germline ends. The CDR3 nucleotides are TGTGCCAGCAGTTACGGTTGGGATACGCAGTATTTT. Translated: CASSYGWDTQYF.

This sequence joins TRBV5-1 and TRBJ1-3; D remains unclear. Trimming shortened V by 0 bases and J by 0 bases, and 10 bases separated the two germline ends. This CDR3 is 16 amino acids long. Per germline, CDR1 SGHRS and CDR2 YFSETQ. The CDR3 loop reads CASSLVPRGSGNTIYF. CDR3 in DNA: TGCGCCAGCAGCTTGGTTCCTCGGGGCTCTGGAAACACCATATATTTT.

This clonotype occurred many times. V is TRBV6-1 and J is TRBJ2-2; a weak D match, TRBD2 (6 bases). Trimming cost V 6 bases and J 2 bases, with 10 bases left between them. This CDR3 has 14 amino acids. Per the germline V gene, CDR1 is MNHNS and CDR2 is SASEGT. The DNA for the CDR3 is TGTGCCAGCAGGGGGACTCCAAACACCGGGGAGCTGTTTTTT. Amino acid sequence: CASRGTPNTGELFF.

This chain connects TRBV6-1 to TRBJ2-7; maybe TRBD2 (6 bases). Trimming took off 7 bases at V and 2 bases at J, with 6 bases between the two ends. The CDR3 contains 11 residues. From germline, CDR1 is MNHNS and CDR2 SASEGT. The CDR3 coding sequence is TGTGCCAGCACTAGCGCCTACGAGCAGTACTTC. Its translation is CASTSAYEQYF.

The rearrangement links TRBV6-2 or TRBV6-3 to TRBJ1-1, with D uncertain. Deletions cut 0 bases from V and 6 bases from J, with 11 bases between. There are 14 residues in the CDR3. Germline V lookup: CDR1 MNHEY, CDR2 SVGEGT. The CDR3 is CASSYSWGNPEAFF. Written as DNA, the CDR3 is TGTGCCAGCAGTTACTCGTGGGGTAACCCTGAAGCTTTCTTT.

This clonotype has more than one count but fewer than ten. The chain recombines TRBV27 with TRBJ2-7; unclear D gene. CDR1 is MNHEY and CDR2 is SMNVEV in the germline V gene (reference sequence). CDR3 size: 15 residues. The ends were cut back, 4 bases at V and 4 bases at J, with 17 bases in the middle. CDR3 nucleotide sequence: TGTGCCAGCAGTTCCCGGTCGGCAGGTGCTTACGAGCAGTACTTC. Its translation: CASSSRSAGAYEQYF.

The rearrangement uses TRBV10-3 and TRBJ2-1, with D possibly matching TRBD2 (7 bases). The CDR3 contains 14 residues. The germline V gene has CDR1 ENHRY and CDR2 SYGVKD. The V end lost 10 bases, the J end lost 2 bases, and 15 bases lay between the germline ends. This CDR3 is CATTAGAAYNEQFF. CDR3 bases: TGTGCCACGACGGCGGGGGCTGCCTACAATGAGCAGTTCTTC.

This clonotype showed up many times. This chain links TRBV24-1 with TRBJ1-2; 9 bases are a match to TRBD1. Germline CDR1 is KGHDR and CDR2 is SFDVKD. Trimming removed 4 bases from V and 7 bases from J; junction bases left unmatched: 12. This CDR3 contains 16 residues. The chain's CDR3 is CATSDSPGQGMSGYTF. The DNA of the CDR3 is TGTGCCACCAGTGACTCACCGGGACAGGGTATGTCTGGCTACACCTTC.

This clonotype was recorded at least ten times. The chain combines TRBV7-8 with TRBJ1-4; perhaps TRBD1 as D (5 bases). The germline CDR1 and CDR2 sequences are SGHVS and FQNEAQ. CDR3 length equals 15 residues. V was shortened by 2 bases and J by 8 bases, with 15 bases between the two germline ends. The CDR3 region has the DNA TGTGCCAGCAGCTTACTCCCGGGACCTAGGGAAAAACTGTTTTTT. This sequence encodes CASSLLPGPREKLFF.

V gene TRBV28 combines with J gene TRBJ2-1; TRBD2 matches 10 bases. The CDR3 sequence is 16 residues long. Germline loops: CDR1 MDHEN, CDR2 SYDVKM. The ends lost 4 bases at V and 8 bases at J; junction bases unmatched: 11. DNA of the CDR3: TGTGCCAGCAGTTCGTCTAGCGGGAGAGGGTATGATGAGCAGTTCTTC. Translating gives CASSSSSGRGYDEQFF. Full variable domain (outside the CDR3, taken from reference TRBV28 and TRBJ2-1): DVKVTQSSRYLVKRTGEKVFLECVQDMDHENMFWYRQDPGLGLRLIYFSYDVKMKEKGDIPEGYSVSREKKERFSLILESASTNQTSMYLCASSSSSGRGYDEQFFGPGTRLTVL.

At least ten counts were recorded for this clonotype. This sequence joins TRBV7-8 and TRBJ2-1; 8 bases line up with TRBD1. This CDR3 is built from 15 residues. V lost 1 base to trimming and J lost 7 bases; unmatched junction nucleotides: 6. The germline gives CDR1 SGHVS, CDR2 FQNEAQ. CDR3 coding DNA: TGTGCCAGCAGCTTAGTCAGGGGGCGCGTGAATGAGCAGTTCTTC. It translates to CASSLVRGRVNEQFF.

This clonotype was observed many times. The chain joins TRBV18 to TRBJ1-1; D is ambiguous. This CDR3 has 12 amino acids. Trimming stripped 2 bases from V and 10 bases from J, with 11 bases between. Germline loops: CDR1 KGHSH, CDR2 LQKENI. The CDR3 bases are TGTGCCAGCTCACCAGGGGAGCCTGGAGCTTTCTTT. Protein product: CASSPGEPGAFF.

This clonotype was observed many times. CDR3 protein: CASSHGQGGPQHF. The CDR3 DNA reads as TGTGCCAGCAGCCATGGACAGGGTGGGCCCCAGCATTTT. The chain uses TRBV27 and TRBJ1-5; 8 positions agree with TRBD1. J gave up 9 bases and V 6 bases, and 7 bases lay outside the gene matches. Germline lookup yields CDR1 MNHEY and CDR2 SMNVEV (reference sequence). The length of the CDR3 is 13 residues.

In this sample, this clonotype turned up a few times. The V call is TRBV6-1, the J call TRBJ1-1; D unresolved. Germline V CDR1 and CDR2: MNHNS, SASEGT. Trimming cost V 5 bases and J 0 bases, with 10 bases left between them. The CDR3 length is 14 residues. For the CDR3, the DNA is TGTGCCAGCAGTCCCCTCGACATGAACACTGAAGCTTTCTTT. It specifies CASSPLDMNTEAFF.

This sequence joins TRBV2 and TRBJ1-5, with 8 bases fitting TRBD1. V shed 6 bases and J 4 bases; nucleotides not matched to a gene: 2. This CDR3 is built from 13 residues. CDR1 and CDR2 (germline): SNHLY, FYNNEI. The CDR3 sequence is CASRHRGNQPQHF. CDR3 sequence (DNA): TGTGCCAGCAGGCACAGGGGGAATCAGCCCCAGCATTTT. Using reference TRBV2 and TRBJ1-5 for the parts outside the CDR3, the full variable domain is EPEVTQTPSHQVTQMGQEVILRCVPISNHLYFYWYRQILGQKVEFLVSFYNNEISEKSEIFDDQFSVERPDGSNFTLKIRSTKLEDSAMYFCASRHRGNQPQHFGDGTRLSIL.

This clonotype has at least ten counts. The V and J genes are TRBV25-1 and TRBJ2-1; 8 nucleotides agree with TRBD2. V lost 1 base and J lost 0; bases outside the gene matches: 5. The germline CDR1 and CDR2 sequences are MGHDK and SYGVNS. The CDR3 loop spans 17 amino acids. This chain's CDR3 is CASSESVSGSSYNEQFF. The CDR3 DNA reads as TGTGCCAGCAGTGAATCTGTGAGCGGGAGCTCCTACAATGAGCAGTTCTTC.

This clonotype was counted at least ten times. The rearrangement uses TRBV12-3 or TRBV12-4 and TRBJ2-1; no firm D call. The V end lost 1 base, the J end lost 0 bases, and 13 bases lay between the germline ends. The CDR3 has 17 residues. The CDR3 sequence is CASSLGLLMSSYNEQFF. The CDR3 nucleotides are TGTGCCAGCAGTTTAGGACTGCTCATGAGCTCCTACAATGAGCAGTTCTTC.

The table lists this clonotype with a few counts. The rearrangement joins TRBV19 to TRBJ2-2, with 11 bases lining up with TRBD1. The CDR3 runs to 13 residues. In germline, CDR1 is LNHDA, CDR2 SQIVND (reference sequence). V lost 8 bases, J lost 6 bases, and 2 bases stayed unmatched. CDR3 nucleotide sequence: TGTGCCAGTGGGGACAGGGGGGCCGGGGAGCTGTTTTTT. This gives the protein CASGDRGAGELFF. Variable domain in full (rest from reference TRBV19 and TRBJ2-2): DGGITQSPKYLFRKEGQNVTLSCEQNLNHDAMYWYRQDPGQGLRLIYYSQIVNDFQKGDIAEGYSVSREKKESFPLTVTSAQKNPTAFYLCASGDRGAGELFFGEGSRLTVL.

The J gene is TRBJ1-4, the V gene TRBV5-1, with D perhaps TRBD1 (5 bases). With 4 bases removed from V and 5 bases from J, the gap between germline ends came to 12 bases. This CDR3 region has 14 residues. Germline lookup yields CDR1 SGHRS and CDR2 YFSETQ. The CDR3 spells CASSEKGINEKLFF. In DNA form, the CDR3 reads TGCGCCAGCAGCGAGAAGGGGATCAATGAAAAACTGTTTTTT.

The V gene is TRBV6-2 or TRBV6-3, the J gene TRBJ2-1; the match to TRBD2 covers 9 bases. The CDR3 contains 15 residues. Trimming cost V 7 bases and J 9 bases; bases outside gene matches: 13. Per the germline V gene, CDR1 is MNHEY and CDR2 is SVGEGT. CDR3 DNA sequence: TGTGCCAGCACCTACGAGGTAGCGGGAGTACCTGAGCAGTTCTTC. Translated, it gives CASTYEVAGVPEQFF.

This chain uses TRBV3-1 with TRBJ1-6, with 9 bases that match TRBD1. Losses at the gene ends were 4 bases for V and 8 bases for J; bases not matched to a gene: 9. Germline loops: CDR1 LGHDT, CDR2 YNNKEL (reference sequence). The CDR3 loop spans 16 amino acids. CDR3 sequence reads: CASSPSPGQGYSPLHF. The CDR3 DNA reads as TGTGCCAGCAGCCCCTCACCGGGACAGGGTTATTCACCCCTCCACTTT. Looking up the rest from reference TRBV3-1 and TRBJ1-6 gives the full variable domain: DTAVSQTPKYLVTQMGNDKSIKCEQNLGHDTMYWYKQDSKKFLKIMFSYNNKELIINETVPNRFSPKSPDKAHLNLHINSLELGDSAVYFCASSPSPGQGYSPLHFGNGTRLTVT.

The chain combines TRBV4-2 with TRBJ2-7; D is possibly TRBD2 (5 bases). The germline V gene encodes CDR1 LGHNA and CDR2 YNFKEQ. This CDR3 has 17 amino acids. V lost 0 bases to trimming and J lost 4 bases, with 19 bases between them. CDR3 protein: CASSQDIIEKRPYEQYF. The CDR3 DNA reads TGTGCCAGCAGCCAAGATATCATCGAGAAGCGGCCTTACGAGCAGTACTTC.

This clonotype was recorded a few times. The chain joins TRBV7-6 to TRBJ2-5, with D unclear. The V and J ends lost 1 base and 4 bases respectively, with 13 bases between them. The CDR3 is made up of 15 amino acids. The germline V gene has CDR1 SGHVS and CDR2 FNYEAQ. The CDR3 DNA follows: TGTGCCAGCAGCTTAGTTGAGACAACGTCAGAGACCCAGTACTTC. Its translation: CASSLVETTSETQYF.

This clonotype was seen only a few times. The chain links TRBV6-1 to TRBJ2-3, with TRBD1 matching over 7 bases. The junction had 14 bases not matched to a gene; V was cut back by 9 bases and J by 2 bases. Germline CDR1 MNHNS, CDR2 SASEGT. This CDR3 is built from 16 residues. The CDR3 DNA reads TGTGCCAGTCTCATAAAGGGGCAGGGGGACACAGATACGCAGTATTTT. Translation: CASLIKGQGDTDTQYF.

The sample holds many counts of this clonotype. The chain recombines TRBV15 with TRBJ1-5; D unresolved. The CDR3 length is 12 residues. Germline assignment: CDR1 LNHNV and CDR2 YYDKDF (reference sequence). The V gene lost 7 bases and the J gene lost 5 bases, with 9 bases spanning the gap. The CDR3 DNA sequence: TGTGCCACCAACCATGGGGATCAGCCCCAGCATTTT. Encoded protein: CATNHGDQPQHF.

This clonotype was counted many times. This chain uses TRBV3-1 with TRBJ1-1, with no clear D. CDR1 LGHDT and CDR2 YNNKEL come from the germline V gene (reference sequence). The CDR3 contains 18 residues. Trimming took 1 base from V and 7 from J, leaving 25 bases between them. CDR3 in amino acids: CASSQGAEPLRANFEAFF. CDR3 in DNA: TGTGCCAGCAGCCAAGGCGCTGAGCCCCTCCGGGCCAACTTTGAAGCTTTCTTT. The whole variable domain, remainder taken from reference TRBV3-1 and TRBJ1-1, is DTAVSQTPKYLVTQMGNDKSIKCEQNLGHDTMYWYKQDSKKFLKIMFSYNNKELIINETVPNRFSPKSPDKAHLNLHINSLELGDSAVYFCASSQGAEPLRANFEAFFGQGTRLTVV.